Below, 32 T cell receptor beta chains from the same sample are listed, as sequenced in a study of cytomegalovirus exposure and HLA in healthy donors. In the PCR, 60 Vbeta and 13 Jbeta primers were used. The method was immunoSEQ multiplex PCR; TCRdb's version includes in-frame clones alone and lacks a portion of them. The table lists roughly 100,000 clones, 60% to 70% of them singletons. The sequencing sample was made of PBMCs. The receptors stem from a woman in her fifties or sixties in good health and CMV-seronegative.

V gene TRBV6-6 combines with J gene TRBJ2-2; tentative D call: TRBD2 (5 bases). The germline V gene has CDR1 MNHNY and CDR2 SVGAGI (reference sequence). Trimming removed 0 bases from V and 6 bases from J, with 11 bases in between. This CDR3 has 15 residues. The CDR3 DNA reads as TGTGCCAGCAGTTACTCGGTCGGAGGCCCCGGGGAGCTGTTTTTT. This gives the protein CASSYSVGGPGELFF.

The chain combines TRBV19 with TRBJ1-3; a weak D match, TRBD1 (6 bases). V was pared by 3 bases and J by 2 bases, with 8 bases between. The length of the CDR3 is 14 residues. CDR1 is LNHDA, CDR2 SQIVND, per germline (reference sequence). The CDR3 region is CASSIWGPGNTIYF. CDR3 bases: TGTGCCAGTAGTATTTGGGGGCCTGGAAACACCATATATTTT.

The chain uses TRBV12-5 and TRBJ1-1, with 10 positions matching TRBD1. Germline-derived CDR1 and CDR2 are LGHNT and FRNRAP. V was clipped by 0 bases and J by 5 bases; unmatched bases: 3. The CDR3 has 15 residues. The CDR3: CASGLVVGQGTEAFF. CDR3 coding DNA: TGTGCTAGTGGTTTGGTAGTGGGACAGGGGACTGAAGCTTTCTTT. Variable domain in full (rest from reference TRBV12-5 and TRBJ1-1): DARVTQTPRHKVTEMGQEVTMRCQPILGHNTVFWYRQTMMQGLELLAYFRNRAPLDDSGMPKDRFSAEMPDATLATLKIQPSEPRDSAVYFCASGLVVGQGTEAFFGQGTRLTVV.

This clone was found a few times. This chain's CDR3 is CASSQENYAEQFF. CDR3 sequence (DNA): TGCGCCAGCAGCCAAGAGAACTACGCTGAGCAGTTCTTC. This chain joins TRBV4-1 and TRBJ2-1, with no clear D. The V gene lost 0 bases and the J gene lost 9 bases, with 9 bases spanning the gap. The germline V gene encodes CDR1 MGHRA and CDR2 YSYEKL. The CDR3 runs to 13 residues.

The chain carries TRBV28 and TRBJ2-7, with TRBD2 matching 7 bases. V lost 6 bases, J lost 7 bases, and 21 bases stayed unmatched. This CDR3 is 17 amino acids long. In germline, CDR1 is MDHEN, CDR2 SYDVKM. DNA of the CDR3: TGTGCCAGCAGCCCCCCGCCGGGAGGCGGACCGCGGTCTGAGCAGTACTTC. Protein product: CASSPPPGGGPRSEQYF.

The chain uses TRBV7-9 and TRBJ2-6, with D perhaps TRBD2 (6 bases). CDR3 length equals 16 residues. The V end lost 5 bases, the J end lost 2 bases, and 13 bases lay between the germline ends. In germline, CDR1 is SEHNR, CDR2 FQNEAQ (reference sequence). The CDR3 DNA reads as TGTGCCAGCAGCCCGATCGGGGGAACTGGGGCCAACGTCCTGACTTTC. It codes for CASSPIGGTGANVLTF.

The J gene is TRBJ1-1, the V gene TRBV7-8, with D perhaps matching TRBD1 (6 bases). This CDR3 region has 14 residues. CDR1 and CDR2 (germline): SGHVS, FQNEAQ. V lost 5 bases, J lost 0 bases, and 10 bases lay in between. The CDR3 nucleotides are TGTGCCAGCAGCCGACAGGTAGTGAACACTGAAGCTTTCTTT. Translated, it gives CASSRQVVNTEAFF.

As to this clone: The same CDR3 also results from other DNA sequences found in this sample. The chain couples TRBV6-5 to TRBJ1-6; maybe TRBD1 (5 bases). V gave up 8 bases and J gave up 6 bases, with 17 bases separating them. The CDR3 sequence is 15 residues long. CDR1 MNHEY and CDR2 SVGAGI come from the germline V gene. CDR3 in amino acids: CASGSWTGLNSPLHF. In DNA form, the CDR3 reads TGTGCCAGCGGAAGTTGGACGGGACTTAATTCACCCCTCCACTTT.

The CDR3 loop reads CASSELPQNGYTF. In DNA form, the CDR3 reads TGTGCCAGCAGTGAACTCCCGCAGAATGGCTACACCTTC. The genes are TRBV6-1 and TRBJ1-2; D uncertain. The germline CDR1 and CDR2 sequences are MNHNS and SASEGT. Trimming stripped 2 bases from V and 6 bases from J, with 10 bases between. This CDR3 is built from 13 residues.

The CDR3 sequence is CASRRDSYSGNTIYF. In DNA, the CDR3 is TGTGCCAGCAGACGTGACAGCTACTCTGGAAACACCATATATTTT. V gene TRBV6-5 combines with J gene TRBJ1-3; a possible D gene is TRBD1 (5 bases). The germline V and J ends were trimmed by 6 bases and 0 bases, with 12 bases remaining between them. Germline V gene data show CDR1 as MNHEY and CDR2 as SVGAGI. CDR3 length equals 15 residues.

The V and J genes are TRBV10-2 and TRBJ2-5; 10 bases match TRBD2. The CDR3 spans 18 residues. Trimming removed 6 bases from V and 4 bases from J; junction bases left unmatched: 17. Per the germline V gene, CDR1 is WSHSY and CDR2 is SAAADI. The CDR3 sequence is CASRIAAGGPGHRETQYF. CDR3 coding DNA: TGCGCCAGCAGAATTGCAGCGGGGGGGCCAGGTCATAGAGAGACCCAGTACTTC.

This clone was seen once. The CDR3 DNA is TGTGCCAGCAGTAGGGAGACAGGGGGCTTCGGAGCCAAAAACATTCAGTACTTC. Its protein is CASSRETGGFGAKNIQYF. The chain couples TRBV27 to TRBJ2-4; 10 nucleotides align to TRBD1. J gave up 0 bases and V 5 bases, and 10 bases lay outside the gene matches. Germline V gives CDR1 MNHEY, CDR2 SMNVEV (reference sequence). The CDR3 sequence is 18 residues long.

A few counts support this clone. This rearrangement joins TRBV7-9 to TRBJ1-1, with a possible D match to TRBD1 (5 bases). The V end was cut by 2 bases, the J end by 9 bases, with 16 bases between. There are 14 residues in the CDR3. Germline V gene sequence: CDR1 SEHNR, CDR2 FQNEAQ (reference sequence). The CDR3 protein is CASSLIQGGRKAFF. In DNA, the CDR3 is TGTGCCAGCAGCTTAATTCAGGGTGGTAGGAAAGCTTTCTTT.

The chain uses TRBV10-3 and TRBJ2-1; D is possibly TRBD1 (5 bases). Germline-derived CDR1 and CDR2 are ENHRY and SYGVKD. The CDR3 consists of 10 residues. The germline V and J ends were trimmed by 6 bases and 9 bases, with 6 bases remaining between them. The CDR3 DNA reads TGTGCCATCAGGCAGGGTGAGCAGTTCTTC. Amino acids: CAIRQGEQFF.

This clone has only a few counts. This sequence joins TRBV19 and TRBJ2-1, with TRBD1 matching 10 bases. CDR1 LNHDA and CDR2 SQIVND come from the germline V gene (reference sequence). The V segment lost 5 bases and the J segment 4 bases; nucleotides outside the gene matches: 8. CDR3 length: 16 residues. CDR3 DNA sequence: TGTGCCAGTAGTCCCCTCTCGGGACAGGGGTACAATGAGCAGTTCTTC. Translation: CASSPLSGQGYNEQFF.

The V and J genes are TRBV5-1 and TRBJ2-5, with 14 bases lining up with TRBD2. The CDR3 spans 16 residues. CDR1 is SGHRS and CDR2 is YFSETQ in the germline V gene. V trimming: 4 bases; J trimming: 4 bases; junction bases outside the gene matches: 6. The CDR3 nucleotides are TGCGCCAGCAGCCTAGGACTAGCGGGGGGATCAGAGACCCAGTACTTC. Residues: CASSLGLAGGSETQYF.

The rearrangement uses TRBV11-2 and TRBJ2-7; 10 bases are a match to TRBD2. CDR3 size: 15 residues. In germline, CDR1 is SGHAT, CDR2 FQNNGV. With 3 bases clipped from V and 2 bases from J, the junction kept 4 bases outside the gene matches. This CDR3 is CASSFTSGDAYEQYF. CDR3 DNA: TGTGCCAGCAGCTTCACTAGCGGGGACGCCTACGAGCAGTACTTC. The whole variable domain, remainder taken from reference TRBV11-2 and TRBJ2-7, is EAGVAQSPRYKIIEKRQSVAFWCNPISGHATLYWYQQILGQGPKLLIQFQNNGVVDDSQLPKDRFSAERLKGVDSTLKIQPAKLEDSAVYLCASSFTSGDAYEQYFGPGTRLTVT.

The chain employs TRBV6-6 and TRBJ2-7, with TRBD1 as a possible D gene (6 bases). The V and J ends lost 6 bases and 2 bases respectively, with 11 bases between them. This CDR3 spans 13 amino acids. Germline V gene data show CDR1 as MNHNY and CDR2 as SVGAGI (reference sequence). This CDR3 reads CASRDSDTYEQYF. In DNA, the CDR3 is TGTGCCAGCAGGGACAGCGATACCTACGAGCAGTACTTC.

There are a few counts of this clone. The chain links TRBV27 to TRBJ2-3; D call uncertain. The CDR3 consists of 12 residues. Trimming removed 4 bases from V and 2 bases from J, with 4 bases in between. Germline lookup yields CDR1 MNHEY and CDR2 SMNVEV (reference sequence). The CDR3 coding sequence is TGTGCCAGCAGTTCTTACACAGATACGCAGTATTTT. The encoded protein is CASSSYTDTQYF.

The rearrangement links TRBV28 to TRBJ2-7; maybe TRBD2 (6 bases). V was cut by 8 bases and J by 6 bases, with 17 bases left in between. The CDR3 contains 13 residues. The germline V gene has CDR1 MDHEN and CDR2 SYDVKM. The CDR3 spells CASQIGGGSEQYF. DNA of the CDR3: TGTGCCAGCCAGATCGGGGGAGGAAGCGAGCAGTACTTC.

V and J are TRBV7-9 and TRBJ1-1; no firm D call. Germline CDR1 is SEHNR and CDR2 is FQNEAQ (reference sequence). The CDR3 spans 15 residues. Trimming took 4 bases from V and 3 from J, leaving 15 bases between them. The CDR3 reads CASSSQSGGDTEAFF. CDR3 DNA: TGTGCCAGCAGCTCTCAATCTGGAGGAGACACTGAAGCTTTCTTT.

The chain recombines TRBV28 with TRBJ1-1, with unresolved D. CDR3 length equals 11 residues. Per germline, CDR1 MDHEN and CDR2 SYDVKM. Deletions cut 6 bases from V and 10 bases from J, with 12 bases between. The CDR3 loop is CASSSGVRAFF. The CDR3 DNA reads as TGTGCCAGCAGCTCCGGGGTTAGAGCTTTCTTT. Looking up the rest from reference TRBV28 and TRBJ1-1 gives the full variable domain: DVKVTQSSRYLVKRTGEKVFLECVQDMDHENMFWYRQDPGLGLRLIYFSYDVKMKEKGDIPEGYSVSREKKERFSLILESASTNQTSMYLCASSSGVRAFFGQGTRLTVV.

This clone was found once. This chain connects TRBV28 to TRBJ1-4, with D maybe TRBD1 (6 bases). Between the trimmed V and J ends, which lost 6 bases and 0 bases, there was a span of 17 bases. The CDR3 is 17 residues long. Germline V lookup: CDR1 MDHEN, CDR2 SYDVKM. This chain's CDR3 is CASRRPQGIATNEKLFF. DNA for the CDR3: TGTGCCAGCAGACGACCACAGGGAATCGCAACTAATGAAAAACTGTTTTTT.

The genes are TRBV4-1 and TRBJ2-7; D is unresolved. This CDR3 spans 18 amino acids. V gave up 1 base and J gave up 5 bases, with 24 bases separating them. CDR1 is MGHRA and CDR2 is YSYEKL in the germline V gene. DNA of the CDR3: TGCGCCAGCAGCCAAGTTGCCCCGATAGCAAAGAACTTTCACGAGCAGTACTTC. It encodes CASSQVAPIAKNFHEQYF.

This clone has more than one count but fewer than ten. CDR3 amino acids: CASSLGGSYEQYF. The CDR3 nucleotides are TGTGCCAGCAGTTTAGGTGGGAGCTACGAGCAGTACTTC. V gene TRBV28 combines with J gene TRBJ2-7; TRBD2 might be the D (5 bases). CDR3 size: 13 residues. Trimming cost V 2 bases and J 3 bases, with 8 bases left between them. Germline values: CDR1 MDHEN, CDR2 SYDVKM.

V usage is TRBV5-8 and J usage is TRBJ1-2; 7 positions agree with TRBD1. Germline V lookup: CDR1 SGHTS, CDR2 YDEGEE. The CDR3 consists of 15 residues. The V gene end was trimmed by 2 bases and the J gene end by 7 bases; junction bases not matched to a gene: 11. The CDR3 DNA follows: TGTGCCAGCAGCTTCACAGGGGACCAAGGGGGTGGCTACACCTTC. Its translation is CASSFTGDQGGGYTF.

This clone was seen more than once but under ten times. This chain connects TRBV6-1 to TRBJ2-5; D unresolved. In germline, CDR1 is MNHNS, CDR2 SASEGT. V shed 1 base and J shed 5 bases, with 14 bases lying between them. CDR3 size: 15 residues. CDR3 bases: TGTGCCAGCAGTGAAGGCCTAGTAGGATATGAGACCCAGTACTTC. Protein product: CASSEGLVGYETQYF.

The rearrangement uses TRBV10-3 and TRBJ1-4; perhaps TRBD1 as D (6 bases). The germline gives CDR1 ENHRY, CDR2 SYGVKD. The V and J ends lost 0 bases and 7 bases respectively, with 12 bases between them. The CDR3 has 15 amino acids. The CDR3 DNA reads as TGTGCCATCAGTGAGTCGATTACAGGGTTTGAAAAACTGTTTTTT. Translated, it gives CAISESITGFEKLFF.

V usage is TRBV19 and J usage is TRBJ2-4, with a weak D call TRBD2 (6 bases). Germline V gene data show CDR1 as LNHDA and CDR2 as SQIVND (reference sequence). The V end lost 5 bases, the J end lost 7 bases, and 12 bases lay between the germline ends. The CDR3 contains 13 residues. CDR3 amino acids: CASSSGTFNIQYF. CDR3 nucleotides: TGTGCCAGTAGTTCCGGGACTTTTAACATTCAGTACTTC.

CDR3 nucleotides: TGTGCCTCGAGTAGGGGACAACCCACAGATACGCAGTATTTT. It translates to CASSRGQPTDTQYF. V and J are TRBV7-6 and TRBJ2-3; tentative D call: TRBD1 (6 bases). CDR1 and CDR2 from the germline V gene are SGHVS and FNYEAQ. V lost 11 bases, J lost 2 bases, and 17 bases lay in between. The CDR3 runs 14 residues.

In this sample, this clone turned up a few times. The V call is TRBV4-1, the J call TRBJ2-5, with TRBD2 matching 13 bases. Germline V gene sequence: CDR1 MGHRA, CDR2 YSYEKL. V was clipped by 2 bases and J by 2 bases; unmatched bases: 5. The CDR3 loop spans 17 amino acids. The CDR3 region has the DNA TGCGCCAGCAGCCAACTTGGGACTAGCGGGGCGCAAGAGACCCAGTACTTC. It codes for CASSQLGTSGAQETQYF.

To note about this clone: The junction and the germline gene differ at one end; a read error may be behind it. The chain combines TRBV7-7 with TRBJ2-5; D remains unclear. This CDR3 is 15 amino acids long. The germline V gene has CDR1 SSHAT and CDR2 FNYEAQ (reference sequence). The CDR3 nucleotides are TGTGCTAGCAGCTTAGCCGGTATGGAGTGGGAGACCCAGTACTTC. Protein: CASSLAGMEWETQYF. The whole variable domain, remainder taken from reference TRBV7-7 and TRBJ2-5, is GAGVSQSPRYKVTKRGQDVTLRCDPISSHATLYWYQQALGQGPEFLTYFNYEAQPDKSGLPSDRFSAERPEGSISTLTIQRTEQRDSAMYRCASSLAGMEWETQYFGPGTRLLVL.